Described below is a single TCR beta chain sequence and its context. Its antigen is not identified. This specimen comes from a study of CD8 T cells in ankylosing spondylitis. There are 15 residues in the CDR3. The V gene lost 0 bases and the J gene lost 1 base, with 12 bases spanning the gap. Germline V gene data show CDR1 as GTSNPN and CDR2 as SVGIG (reference sequence). As the method for making TCR beta libraries, quantitative 5'-RACE with molecular barcodes was used. MiXCR was run by TCRdb on the 5' RACE reads, yielding one entry per CDR3 protein. The sample lists 330,000 or so distinct CDR3 sequences; around 7.6% were seen once. Study-wide results and caveats: Reportedly, significant enrichment of disease-linked clones occurred in matched ankylosing spondylitis synovial fluid. A motif of 7 or 8 highly homologous TCR beta variants was seen as apparently characteristic of ankylosing spondylitis blood.

Sequenced input: blood, either unsorted or a sorted T cell fraction (not recorded which). The TCR originated in a male donor with ankylosing spondylitis. The J gene is TRBJ2-5, the V gene TRBV30, with D unclear. CDR3 in amino acids: CAWSVGFSGQETQYF. The CDR3, as DNA: TGTGCCTGGAGTGTAGGCTTCTCGGGCCAAGAGACCCAGTACTTC.